This TCR beta chain was recorded in a study of blood T cell repertoires in COVID-19. For the study at large: Samples of COVID-19 (acute and convalescent) were obtained from the United States, Italy and Spain. Nucleic acid was either cDNA or gDNA, and it came from T cells, B-cell-depleted T cells, or PBMCs.

This CDR3 has 15 amino acids. In germline, CDR1 is MGHDK, CDR2 SYGVNS. V was cut by 6 bases and J by 7 bases, with 21 bases left in between. Original analysis: Estimation of nucleated cell counts relied on the amplification of reference gene primers. This table comes from immunoSEQ multiplex PCR, and its TCRdb copy is limited to in-frame clones, with some not included. D and trimming come from the DNA, and the V and J calls and clone size come from that table. The sample holds 55,000 to 85,000 clones, roughly 85% seen once. The chain uses TRBV25-1 and TRBJ2-5; D not resolved. The sequenced sample was peripheral blood. This TCR derives from a man aged 60-69 years with active or convalescent COVID-19. CDR3: CASRSPVSTVGTQYF. The CDR3 region has the DNA TGTGCCAGCAGATCGCCCGTCAGCACAGTCGGGACCCAGTACTTC.